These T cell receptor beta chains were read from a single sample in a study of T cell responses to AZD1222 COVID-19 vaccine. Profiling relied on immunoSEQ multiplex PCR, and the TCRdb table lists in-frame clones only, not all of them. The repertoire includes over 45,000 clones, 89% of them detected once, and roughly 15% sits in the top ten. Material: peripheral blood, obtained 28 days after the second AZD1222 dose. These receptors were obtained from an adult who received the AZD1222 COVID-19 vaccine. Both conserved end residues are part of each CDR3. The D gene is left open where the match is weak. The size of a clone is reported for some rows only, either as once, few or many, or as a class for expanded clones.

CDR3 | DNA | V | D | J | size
CASSFTQGETQYF | TGTGCCAGCAGTTTTACACAGGGCGAGACCCAGTACTTC | TRBV12-3/TRBV12-4 | - | TRBJ2-5 | -
CASSWGLAGDEQFF | TGTGCCAGCAGCTGGGGACTAGCGGGAGATGAGCAGTTCTTC | TRBV7-2 | TRBD2 | TRBJ2-1 | few
CASSQVEAPRDEQFF | TGTGCCAGCAGCCAAGTTGAGGCCCCCAGGGATGAGCAGTTCTTC | TRBV14 | - | TRBJ2-1 | -
CASRGEATEAFF | TGTGCCAGCAGGGGGGAGGCCACTGAAGCTTTCTTT | TRBV2 | - | TRBJ1-1 | -
CASSLMGQGVEKLFF | TGTGCCAGCAGCTTAATGGGACAGGGGGTTGAAAAACTGTTTTTT | TRBV11-2 | TRBD1 | TRBJ1-4 | -
CASRQTYNEQFF | TGTGCCAGCCGGCAGACCTACAATGAGCAGTTCTTC | TRBV12-3/TRBV12-4 | - | TRBJ2-1 | -
CASSKASDTRRGF | TGTGCCAGCAGCAAAGCGTCCGACACCCGCCGCGGCTTC | TRBV21-1 | - | TRBJ2-7 | -
CASSDSALPTSREVF | TGTGCCAGCAGTGACTCGGCACTGCCGACGAGCCGGGAAGTCTTC | TRBV2 | - | TRBJ1-2 | -
CASSLGQADTEAFF | TGCGCCAGCAGCTTGGGACAGGCGGACACTGAAGCTTTCTTT | TRBV5-1 | - | TRBJ1-1 | -
CASSYANPGANVLTF | TGTGCCAGCAGTTACGCAAACCCTGGGGCCAACGTCCTGACTTTC | TRBV6-5 | - | TRBJ2-6 | -
CSVESSGTSGITDTQYF | TGCAGCGTTGAAAGCTCCGGGACTAGCGGGATTACAGATACGCAGTATTTT | TRBV29-1 | TRBD2 | TRBJ2-3 | once
CASSSNVNTEAFF | TGTGCCAGCAGTTCCAATGTAAACACTGAAGCTTTCTTT | TRBV12-3/TRBV12-4 | - | TRBJ1-1 | -
CSAYFSYEQYF | TGCAGTGCTTACTTCTCCTACGAGCAGTACTTC | TRBV20-1 | - | TRBJ2-7 | -
CASSSSWSSYEQYF | TGTGCCAGCAGCTCTTCTTGGAGCTCCTACGAGCAGTACTTC | TRBV7-9 | - | TRBJ2-7 | -
CASNPSGRMAYEQYF | TGTGCCAGTAACCCTAGCGGGAGAATGGCTTACGAGCAGTACTTC | TRBV19 | TRBD2 | TRBJ2-7 | -
CASSLLGISNQPQHF | TGTGCCAGCAGTTTATTGGGAATTAGCAATCAGCCCCAGCATTTT | TRBV27 | - | TRBJ1-5 | -
CASSSGQSYEQYF | TGTGCCAGCAGTTCGGGACAGTCCTACGAGCAGTACTTC | TRBV12-3/TRBV12-4 | TRBD1 | TRBJ2-7 | -
CASSRGLAALWETQYF | TGTGCCAGCAGCCGGGGACTAGCGGCTCTGTGGGAGACCCAGTACTTC | TRBV3-1/TRBV3-2 | TRBD2 | TRBJ2-5 | -
CASSEGQGNTGELFF | TGTGCCAGCAGCGAGGGACAGGGGAACACCGGGGAGCTGTTTTTT | TRBV11-3 | TRBD1 | TRBJ2-2 | once
CASSRTSGTSSSSYNEQFF | TGTGCCAGCAGCCGGACTAGCGGGACCTCTTCTTCCTCCTACAATGAGCAGTTCTTC | TRBV7-3 | TRBD2 | TRBJ2-1 | once
CASRRTGSYEQYF | TGTGCCAGCAGACGGACAGGGTCTTACGAGCAGTACTTC | TRBV6-5 | TRBD1 | TRBJ2-7 | -
CASSFQGRSTEAFF | TGTGCCAGCAGTTTTCAGGGCAGGTCCACTGAAGCTTTCTTT | TRBV27 | - | TRBJ1-1 | -
CASTGGPGLAGAAYEQYF | TGTGCCAGCACGGGGGGCCCGGGACTAGCGGGAGCCGCCTACGAGCAGTACTTC | TRBV13 | TRBD2 | TRBJ2-7 | -
CAISSVGGYEQYF | TGTGCCATCAGCAGTGTCGGGGGCTACGAGCAGTACTTC | TRBV10-3 | - | TRBJ2-7 | -
CASSSFANYGYTF | TGTGCCAGCAGCTCCTTCGCTAACTATGGCTACACCTTC | TRBV5-4 | - | TRBJ1-2 | once
CSVSEGGGNTIYF | TGCAGCGTTTCAGAGGGAGGTGGAAACACCATATATTTT | TRBV29-1 | - | TRBJ1-3 | -
CASSSGGGRMPQHF | TGTGCCAGCAGCTCGGGGGGTGGGAGAATGCCCCAGCATTTT | TRBV13 | - | TRBJ1-5 | -
CATSDPQGDADTQYF | TGTGCCACCAGTGATCCACAGGGCGATGCAGATACGCAGTATTTT | TRBV24-1 | - | TRBJ2-3 | -
CASSSDWVGTNEKLFF | TGTGCCAGCAGCTCAGACTGGGTTGGGACTAATGAAAAACTGTTTTTT | TRBV11-2 | - | TRBJ1-4 | -
CASSILGSEAFF | TGTGCCAGTAGTATTTTGGGGTCTGAAGCTTTCTTT | TRBV19 | - | TRBJ1-1 | -
CASSVGAGVTDTQYF | TGTGCCAGCAGCGTAGGGGCGGGAGTAACAGATACGCAGTATTTT | TRBV9 | TRBD2 | TRBJ2-3 | -
CASSQTGTSGRAYEQYF | TGCGCCAGCAGCCAGACCGGGACTAGCGGGAGGGCCTACGAGCAGTACTTC | TRBV4-1 | TRBD2 | TRBJ2-7 | -
CASNPISGRASNEQFF | TGTGCCAGCAACCCCATAAGCGGGAGAGCGAGCAATGAGCAGTTCTTC | TRBV2 | TRBD2 | TRBJ2-1 | -
CASSQEGKGEAFF | TGCGCCAGCAGCCAAGAAGGGAAGGGTGAAGCTTTCTTT | TRBV4-1 | - | TRBJ1-1 | -
CASSLSPPGTIGHEQYF | TGTGCCAGCAGTTTATCCCCCCCGGGCACCATAGGACACGAGCAGTACTTC | TRBV27 | - | TRBJ2-7 | -
CASSPTQNRDIMFNSPLHF | TGTGCCAGCAGCCCGACCCAGAACCGGGACATCATGTTTAATTCACCCCTCCACTTT | TRBV5-6 | - | TRBJ1-6 | -
CASSFLAGLRADTQYF | TGTGCCAGCAGTTTTTTAGCGGGATTGAGGGCAGATACGCAGTATTTT | TRBV27 | TRBD2 | TRBJ2-3 | -
CASSEFSYEQYF | TGCGCCAGCAGCGAATTCTCCTACGAGCAGTACTTC | TRBV5-1 | - | TRBJ2-7 | -
CASSPQTNTEAFF | TGCGCCAGCAGCCCACAGACGAACACTGAAGCTTTCTTT | TRBV5-1 | - | TRBJ1-1 | -
CASSLGEVAKNIQYF | TGTGCCAGCAGCTTAGGGGAAGTAGCCAAAAACATTCAGTACTTC | TRBV7-2 | - | TRBJ2-4 | -
CASSGGLGSYQPQHF | TGTGCCAGCAGCGGTGGACTGGGCAGTTATCAGCCCCAGCATTTT | TRBV7-8 | - | TRBJ1-5 | -
CATSQGGAYQPQHF | TGTGCCACCTCCCAGGGGGGCGCATATCAGCCCCAGCATTTT | TRBV24-1 | TRBD1 | TRBJ1-5 | -
CASSQNRGLNEKLFF | TGTGCCAGCAGCCAGAACAGGGGTCTTAATGAAAAACTGTTTTTT | TRBV3-1/TRBV3-2 | TRBD1 | TRBJ1-4 | -